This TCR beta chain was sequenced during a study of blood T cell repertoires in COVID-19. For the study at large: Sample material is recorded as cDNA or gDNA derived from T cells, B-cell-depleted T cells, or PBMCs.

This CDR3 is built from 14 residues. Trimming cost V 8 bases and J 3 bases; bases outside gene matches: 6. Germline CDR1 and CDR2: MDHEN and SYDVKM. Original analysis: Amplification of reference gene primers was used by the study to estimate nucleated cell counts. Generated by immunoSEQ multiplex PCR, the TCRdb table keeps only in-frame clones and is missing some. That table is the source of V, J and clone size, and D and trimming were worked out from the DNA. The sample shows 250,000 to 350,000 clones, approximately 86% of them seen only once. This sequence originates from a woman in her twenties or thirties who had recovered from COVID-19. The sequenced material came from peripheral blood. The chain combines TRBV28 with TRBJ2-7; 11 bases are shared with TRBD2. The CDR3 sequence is CASGPSGRSYEQYF. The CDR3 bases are TGTGCCAGCGGACCTAGCGGGAGGAGCTACGAGCAGTACTTC.